The count of the clone carrying this T cell receptor beta chain is one. Its antigen is not known. These data originate in a study of cytomegalovirus exposure and HLA in healthy donors. Whole-study results and caveats: Rates of TCR association differed by HLA locus in a later analysis, with DRB1 highest and HLA-C lowest. Being productive about 90% or about 30% of the time was typical of most TCR beta V segments in an earlier analysis.

Per germline, CDR1 ENHRY and CDR2 SYGVKD. Germline trimming cut 10 bases from V and 6 bases from J; bases unmatched to any gene: 13. The length of the CDR3 is 14 residues. The study ran its PCR with 60 Vbeta and 13 Jbeta primers. Original analysis: In a later analysis, of about 80 million unique beta chains, about 11 million appeared in at least two donors. Profiled with immunoSEQ multiplex PCR; TCRdb holds only in-frame clones, not every one. That table supplies the V and J calls and clone size; D and trimming were determined from the DNA. Among some 85,000 clones listed, roughly four fifths were seen once.

The source material was PBMCs. The sequence was collected from a man aged 25 to 40 in good health and CMV-seronegative. This chain uses TRBV10-3 with TRBJ2-7; 9 nucleotides match TRBD1. CDR3 amino acids: CATKGTGWYSEQYF. The DNA of the CDR3 is TGTGCCACCAAGGGGACAGGGTGGTATTCCGAGCAGTACTTC.